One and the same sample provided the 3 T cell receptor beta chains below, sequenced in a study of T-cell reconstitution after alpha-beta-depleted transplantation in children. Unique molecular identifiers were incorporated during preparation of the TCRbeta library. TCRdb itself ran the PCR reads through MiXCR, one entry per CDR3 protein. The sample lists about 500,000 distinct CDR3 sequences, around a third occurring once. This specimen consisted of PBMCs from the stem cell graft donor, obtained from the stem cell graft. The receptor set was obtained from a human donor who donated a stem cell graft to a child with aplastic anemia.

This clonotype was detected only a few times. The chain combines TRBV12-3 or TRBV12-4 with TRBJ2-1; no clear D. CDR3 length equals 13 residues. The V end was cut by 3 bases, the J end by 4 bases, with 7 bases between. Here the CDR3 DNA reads TGTGCCAGCAGTTTTTCACATTACAATGAGCAGTTCTTC. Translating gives CASSFSHYNEQFF.

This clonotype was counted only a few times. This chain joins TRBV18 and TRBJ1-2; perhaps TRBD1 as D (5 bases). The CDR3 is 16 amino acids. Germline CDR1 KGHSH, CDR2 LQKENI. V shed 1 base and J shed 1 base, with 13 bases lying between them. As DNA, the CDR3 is TGTGCCAGCTCACCACGCGACAGCTCCCTTAACTATGGCTACACCTTC. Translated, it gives CASSPRDSSLNYGYTF. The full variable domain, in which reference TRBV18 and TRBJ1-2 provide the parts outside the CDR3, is NAGVMQNPRHLVRRRGQEARLRCSPMKGHSHVYWYRQLPEEGLKFMVYLQKENIIDESGMPKERFSAEFPKEGPSILRIQQVVRGDSAAYFCASSPRDSSLNYGYTFGSGTRLTVV.

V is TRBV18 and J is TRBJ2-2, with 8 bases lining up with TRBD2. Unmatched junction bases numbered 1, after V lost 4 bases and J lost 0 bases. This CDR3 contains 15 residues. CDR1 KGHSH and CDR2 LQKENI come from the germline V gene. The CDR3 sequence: CASSRGLANTGELFF. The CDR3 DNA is TGTGCCAGCTCACGGGGACTAGCGAACACCGGGGAGCTGTTTTTT.